This TCR beta chain comes out of a study of blood T cell repertoires in COVID-19. On the study more broadly: The origin of the acute and convalescent COVID-19 samples was the United States, Italy and Spain.

Some clones are missing from TCRdb's copy, which holds only in-frame ones; the method was immunoSEQ multiplex PCR. The profile covers about 110,000 clones, with roughly 80% appearing a single time and 8.1% taken by the ten largest. With V trimmed by 4 bases and J by 0 bases, 8 bases remained unmatched. The CDR3 runs 15 residues. CDR1 is GTSNPN, CDR2 SVGIG, per germline (reference sequence). The specimen was peripheral blood. This receptor was taken from a woman aged 35 to 49 with acute or convalescent COVID-19. This sequence joins TRBV30 and TRBJ1-2; 7 bases agree with TRBD1. This CDR3 reads CAWKGQLIANYGYTF. The CDR3 DNA reads TGTGCCTGGAAGGGACAGTTAATAGCTAACTATGGCTACACCTTC.